A single sample is the source of the 25 T cell receptor beta chains below, sequenced in a study of Graves' ophthalmopathy and Graves' hyperthyroidism (dated by TCRdb to the late 2010s). Sequencing was carried out with an Illumina HiSeq 2000. For repertoire sequencing, TCR beta CDR3 regions were amplified from RNA transcripts. HTBI primers and the Qiagen OneStep RT-PCR kit were used in a first-round RT-PCR, which was followed by a second-round multiplex PCR, size selection and purification. TCRdb itself trimmed the public reads at Q25 with fastp, ran MiXCR and retained productive beta chains. Each CDR3 protein appears once, grouped with its most common genes and DNA. A total of about 740,000 distinct CDR3 sequences appear in this sample, around 40% of them only once. The ten largest clones capture approximately 43% of the sample. Material: peripheral blood. The source is an adult man with Graves' ophthalmopathy.

In this sample, this clonotype turned up many times. This chain joins TRBV9 and TRBJ1-5, with D possibly being TRBD1 (6 bases). The CDR3 sequence is 15 residues long. V dropped 2 bases and J dropped 4 bases, with 13 bases sitting between them. Per the germline V gene, CDR1 is SGDLS and CDR2 is YYNGEE. Written as DNA, the CDR3 is TGTGCCAGCAGCGTGGATACGGGGGCGAATCAGCCCCAGCATTTT. This sequence encodes CASSVDTGANQPQHF. Together with reference TRBV9 and TRBJ1-5, the CDR3 gives the full variable domain: DSGVTQTPKHLITATGQRVTLRCSPRSGDLSVYWYQQSLDQGLQFLIQYYNGEERAKGNILERFSAQQFPDLHSELNLSSLELGDSALYFCASSVDTGANQPQHFGDGTRLSIL.

Only a few counts were recorded for this clonotype. The rearrangement uses TRBV19 and TRBJ2-2; 7 positions agree with TRBD1. V lost 6 bases and J lost 8; bases outside the gene matches: 6. The CDR3 has 13 amino acids. From germline, CDR1 is LNHDA and CDR2 SQIVND (reference sequence). The CDR3 is CASSHTGVGELFF. The CDR3 nucleotides read TGTGCCAGTAGCCACACAGGGGTGGGGGAGCTGTTTTTT. Combining the CDR3 with reference TRBV19 and TRBJ2-2 gives the whole variable domain DGGITQSPKYLFRKEGQNVTLSCEQNLNHDAMYWYRQDPGQGLRLIYYSQIVNDFQKGDIAEGYSVSREKKESFPLTVTSAQKNPTAFYLCASSHTGVGELFFGEGSRLTVL.

To note about this clonotype: Given the absence of the conserved phenylalanine or tryptophan at the CDR3 end, a read error is likely. The limits of the CDR3 on the DNA are not certain, so only TCRdb's listed CDR3 is given. The chain has TRBV25-1 and TRBJ1-1. The CDR3 is 10 residues long, ends included. Germline V lookup: CDR1 MGHDK, CDR2 SYGVNS. CDR3 protein: CASSDSAGGY.

Worth noting for this clonotype: This may stem from a read error, because a much larger clone lies one nucleotide away. The gene calls are TRBV14 and TRBJ1-4; 9 bases match TRBD1. V gave up 2 bases and J gave up 8 bases; unmatched junction bases: 3. Germline loops: CDR1 SGHDN, CDR2 FVKESK. This CDR3 has 14 residues. DNA for the CDR3: TGTGCCAGCAGCCAAAGGACAGGGGCGGAAAAACTGTTTTTT. This encodes CASSQRTGAEKLFF.

This clonotype has at least ten counts. The chain carries TRBV25-1 and TRBJ1-1; D unresolved. Germline V gives CDR1 MGHDK, CDR2 SYGVNS. Trimming took 3 bases from V and 0 from J, leaving 8 bases between them. The CDR3 has 14 amino acids. The CDR3 DNA follows: TGTGCCAGCAGTGAGGCACCCCTGAACACTGAAGCTTTCTTT. It codes for CASSEAPLNTEAFF.

This clonotype showed up many times. The chain employs TRBV7-2 and TRBJ2-5; D is possibly TRBD1 (5 bases). Germline CDR1 is SGHTA and CDR2 is FQGNSA. V dropped 6 bases and J dropped 0 bases, with 14 bases sitting between them. The length of the CDR3 is 15 residues. CDR3 in DNA: TGTGCCAGCAGGATAGGGGTCCACTACCAAGAGACCCAGTACTTC. As protein: CASRIGVHYQETQYF.

The gene calls are TRBV7-9 and TRBJ2-2; 7 bases map to TRBD2. From germline, CDR1 is SEHNR and CDR2 FQNEAQ (reference sequence). V gave up 4 bases and J gave up 5 bases; unmatched junction bases: 4. The CDR3 covers 14 residues. Written as DNA, the CDR3 is TGTGCCAGCAGCTGGGGGGGGAGTACCGGGGAGCTGTTTTTT. Translating it yields CASSWGGSTGELFF.

In this sample, this clonotype turned up a few times. The CDR3 is CASSPGQGISYEQYF. The CDR3 bases are TGTGCCAGCAGTCCAGGACAGGGAATTTCCTACGAGCAGTACTTC. This chain uses TRBV12-3 or TRBV12-4 with TRBJ2-7, with TRBD1 identical over 8 bases. V was clipped by 5 bases and J by 1 base; unmatched bases: 7. The CDR3 length is 15 residues.

The chain carries TRBV11-2 and TRBJ1-2; TRBD1 might be the D (5 bases). V gave up 5 bases and J gave up 7 bases, with 17 bases separating them. This CDR3 contains 14 residues. Germline V lookup: CDR1 SGHAT, CDR2 FQNNGV. CDR3 DNA: TGTGCCAGCAGCGTTGAGATTACAGGCGGTGGCTACACCTTC. This sequence encodes CASSVEITGGGYTF.

A few counts support this clonotype. The chain recombines TRBV5-6 with TRBJ2-2; D is unresolved. The CDR3 is 13 amino acids. Germline CDR1 and CDR2: SGHDT and YYEEEE. The germline V and J ends were trimmed by 1 base and 5 bases, with 6 bases remaining between them. In nucleotides, the CDR3 is TGTGCCAGCAGCTTGCCCTCTACCGGGGAGCTGTTTTTT. It yields the protein CASSLPSTGELFF.

J is TRBJ1-1 and V is TRBV11-2; TRBD1 might be the D (6 bases). V lost 5 bases to trimming and J lost 6 bases, with 19 bases between them. The length of the CDR3 is 15 residues. Germline V lookup: CDR1 SGHAT, CDR2 FQNNGV. CDR3 coding DNA: TGTGCCAGCAGCCAAGAGATACAGGGAAGGGCTGAAGCTTTCTTT. It codes for CASSQEIQGRAEAFF. The whole variable domain, remainder taken from reference TRBV11-2 and TRBJ1-1, is EAGVAQSPRYKIIEKRQSVAFWCNPISGHATLYWYQQILGQGPKLLIQFQNNGVVDDSQLPKDRFSAERLKGVDSTLKIQPAKLEDSAVYLCASSQEIQGRAEAFFGQGTRLTVV.

The table lists this clonotype with many counts. The V gene is TRBV10-3, the J gene TRBJ1-1; no clear D gene. CDR1 is ENHRY and CDR2 is SYGVKD in the germline V gene. There are 15 residues in the CDR3. V lost 10 bases to trimming and J lost 1 base, with 19 bases between them. The CDR3 sequence: CASNQAGRSNTEAFF. As DNA, the CDR3 is TGTGCCAGCAACCAGGCAGGACGCTCGAACACTGAAGCTTTCTTT.

Regarding this clonotype: Possible read error: a much larger clone is one base away. This chain connects TRBV20-1 to TRBJ2-7; D remains unclear. CDR1 and CDR2 from the germline V gene are DFQATT and SNEGSKA (reference sequence). The CDR3 covers 11 residues. CDR3 coding DNA: TGCGGTGCTAGGTTGGAATACGAGCAGTACTTC. Its translation is CGARLEYEQYF.

Ten or more counts support this clonotype. V and J are TRBV10-1 and TRBJ2-5, with no clear D. Germline V CDR1 and CDR2: WNHNN, SYGVQD (reference sequence). There are 15 residues in the CDR3. V lost 6 bases and J 4 bases, leaving 18 bases between the germline ends. CDR3 coding DNA: TGCGCCAGCAGCGGCTCGCCTGGGGAAGGAGAGACCCAGTACTTC. Encoded protein: CASSGSPGEGETQYF.

This clonotype was counted ten times or more. The rearrangement joins TRBV29-1 to TRBJ2-3, with 10 bases that match TRBD2. This CDR3 region has 16 residues. V lost 4 bases, J lost 0 bases, and 7 bases stayed unmatched. Germline V gene data show CDR1 as SQVTM and CDR2 as ANQGSEA. CDR3: CSVGGTSDSSTDTQYF. As DNA, the CDR3 is TGCAGCGTTGGGGGGACTAGCGACTCTAGCACAGATACGCAGTATTTT.

This clonotype was seen a few times. V usage is TRBV7-9 and J usage is TRBJ2-7; D possibly corresponds to TRBD1 (5 bases). This CDR3 is built from 14 residues. V lost 5 bases and J 2 bases, leaving 13 bases between the germline ends. Germline V gene sequence: CDR1 SEHNR, CDR2 FQNEAQ (reference sequence). CDR3 bases: TGTGCCAGCAGCCTTCCGACAGAACCCTACGAGCAGTACTTC. Translating gives CASSLPTEPYEQYF.

This clonotype was observed many times. V usage is TRBV29-1 and J usage is TRBJ2-7; 8 bases are a match to TRBD1. J gave up 0 bases and V 6 bases, and 4 bases lay outside the gene matches. The CDR3 loop spans 13 amino acids. Germline V gene data show CDR1 as SQVTM and CDR2 as ANQGSEA. In DNA form, the CDR3 reads TGCAGCGTGGTCGGGACAGGCTCCTACGAGCAGTACTTC. Translated, it gives CSVVGTGSYEQYF.

This chain uses TRBV12-3 or TRBV12-4 with TRBJ2-7, with 9 nucleotides matching TRBD2. Trimming cost V 6 bases and J 4 bases; bases outside gene matches: 10. CDR3 size: 15 residues. CDR3 nucleotides: TGTGCCAGCAGGAAATTCGGGACTAGCTTATACGAGCAGTACTTC. This sequence encodes CASRKFGTSLYEQYF.

The chain combines TRBV9 with TRBJ2-7; no clear D gene. The CDR3 contains 15 residues. V lost 0 bases to trimming and J lost 3 bases, with 13 bases between them. Germline V gene sequence: CDR1 SGDLS, CDR2 YYNGEE. CDR3 protein: CASSVGLSPNYEQYF. CDR3 nucleotide sequence: TGTGCCAGCAGCGTAGGGTTAAGTCCCAACTACGAGCAGTACTTC. The entire variable domain, with the rest obtained from reference TRBV9 and TRBJ2-7, is as follows: DSGVTQTPKHLITATGQRVTLRCSPRSGDLSVYWYQQSLDQGLQFLIQYYNGEERAKGNILERFSAQQFPDLHSELNLSSLELGDSALYFCASSVGLSPNYEQYFGPGTRLTVT.

V usage is TRBV7-2 and J usage is TRBJ2-2; 7 bases agree with TRBD1. The junction had 6 bases not matched to a gene; V was cut back by 4 bases and J by 4 bases. CDR3 length: 15 residues. Germline values: CDR1 SGHTA, CDR2 FQGNSA. The CDR3, as DNA: TGTGCCAGCAGCTGGCGACAGGGTGGCACCGGGGAGCTGTTTTTT. Protein product: CASSWRQGGTGELFF.

The CDR3 nucleotides are TGTGCCTGGAGTGGTTGGGACACCTCCTACGAGCAGTACTTC. Residues: CAWSGWDTSYEQYF. The chain is built from TRBV10-3 and TRBJ2-7, with D tentatively TRBD1 (6 bases). Trimming took 11 bases from V and 0 from J, leaving 17 bases between them. CDR1 and CDR2 from the germline V gene are ENHRY and SYGVKD. The CDR3 covers 14 residues.

This clonotype was counted between two and nine times. The chain uses TRBV7-6 and TRBJ2-2; D is undetermined. Germline V CDR1 and CDR2: SGHVS, FNYEAQ. Trimming pared 5 bases from V and 3 bases from J, leaving 4 bases between. There are 12 residues in the CDR3. The CDR3, as DNA: TGTGCCAGCAGCATATACACCGGGGAGCTGTTTTTT. Residues: CASSIYTGELFF.

The rearrangement uses TRBV27 and TRBJ1-6; D unresolved. Deletions cut 4 bases from V and 6 bases from J, with 10 bases between. The germline CDR1 and CDR2 sequences are MNHEY and SMNVEV (reference sequence). This CDR3 has 14 amino acids. The CDR3 DNA reads TGTGCCAGCAGTTCTCCCATGGGTAATTCACCCCTCCACTTT. It is translated as CASSSPMGNSPLHF.

This chain joins TRBV14 and TRBJ1-2; unclear D gene. V lost 3 bases to trimming and J lost 4 bases, with 15 bases between them. Per the germline V gene, CDR1 is SGHDN and CDR2 is FVKESK. The CDR3 runs 15 residues. As DNA, the CDR3 is TGTGCCAGCAGCCACGGCCCAGTCCCCTTCTATGGCTACACCTTC. This translates into CASSHGPVPFYGYTF.

This clonotype was counted many times. This chain joins TRBV7-2 and TRBJ1-5; weak D call: TRBD1 (5 bases). CDR3 length equals 14 residues. The V end was cut by 2 bases, the J end by 3 bases, with 8 bases between. Per germline, CDR1 SGHTA and CDR2 FQGNSA. Here the CDR3 DNA reads TGTGCCAGCAGCTTAATGGGGACCAATCAGCCCCAGCATTTT. It specifies CASSLMGTNQPQHF.